A single sample gave rise to the 25 T cell receptor beta chains below, sequenced in a study of T-cell reconstitution after alpha-beta-depleted transplantation in children (dated by TCRdb to 2016 to 2017). Library creation used PCR. Sequencing took place on an Illumina HiSeq 2500. To normalize quantification of the TCRbeta repertoire, the TCR libraries were built with molecular barcoding that relied on unique molecular identifiers. TCRdb ran its own pipeline on the public reads, namely fastp trimming at Q25 and MiXCR clone calling, and kept in-frame beta chains. Rows are combined by CDR3 protein, so each entry shows the most common genes and DNA. The sample data list hundreds of thousands of distinct CDR3 sequences, and approximately 10% of these were observed just once. Roughly 6.2% of the sample rests with the top ten. Sequenced material: PBMCs from the stem cell graft donor, taken from the stem cell graft. Receptor source: a human donor who donated a stem cell graft to a child with acute lymphoblastic leukemia.

This clonotype was detected ten times or more. The chain uses TRBV11-2 and TRBJ2-7; D perhaps matches TRBD1 (5 bases). Trimming cost V 0 bases and J 12 bases, with 18 bases left between them. The germline gives CDR1 SGHAT, CDR2 FQNNGV. The CDR3 covers 14 residues. The CDR3: CASSLDQDTKVRYF. In DNA form, the CDR3 reads TGTGCCAGCAGCTTAGATCAGGACACGAAAGTTCGGTACTTC.

This chain uses TRBV6-5 with TRBJ1-2; D gene unclear. Deletions cut 9 bases from V and 7 bases from J, with 21 bases between. Germline-derived CDR1 and CDR2 are MNHEY and SVGAGI. CDR3 size: 14 residues. This CDR3 reads CASIPGGPIGGYTF. The CDR3 DNA reads as TGTGCCAGTATACCGGGCGGTCCCATTGGTGGCTACACCTTC.

This clonotype was counted ten times or more. At one end the junction does not follow the germline gene, possibly because of a read error. The chain has TRBV11-2 and TRBJ2-3; tentative D call: TRBD2 (5 bases). The germline gives CDR1 SGHAT, CDR2 FQNNGV. The CDR3 runs to 14 residues. The CDR3 nucleotides are TGCGCCAGCAGCTTGACGGGGAGCACAGATACGCAGTATTTT. This encodes CASSLTGSTDTQYF.

The V call is TRBV4-1, the J call TRBJ2-1, with D perhaps given as TRBD1 or TRBD2 (6 bases each). Trimming took 1 base from V and 4 from J, leaving 17 bases between them. The germline CDR1 and CDR2 sequences are MGHRA and YSYEKL. The CDR3 totals 17 residues. CDR3 amino acids: CASSQVTGGVRYNEQFF. The CDR3 coding sequence is TGCGCCAGCAGCCAAGTAACCGGGGGCGTTAGGTACAATGAGCAGTTCTTC.

This clonotype came up many times. The chain recombines TRBV6-2 or TRBV6-3 with TRBJ1-1; 7 bases are shared with TRBD1. V was pared by 5 bases and J by 1 base, with 1 base of the junction left unmatched. Germline loops: CDR1 MNHEY, CDR2 SVGEGT. This CDR3 has 13 amino acids. The CDR3, as DNA: TGTGCCAGCAGTAACAGGGGGAACACTGAAGCTTTCTTT. Translating it yields CASSNRGNTEAFF.

This clonotype was seen many times. This chain joins TRBV18 and TRBJ2-1; perhaps TRBD2 as D (6 bases). V lost 3 bases and J lost 7, with 16 bases in between. The CDR3 runs 15 residues. Germline lookup yields CDR1 KGHSH and CDR2 LQKENI. The CDR3 sequence is CASSPGSLAENEQFF. DNA of the CDR3: TGTGCCAGCTCACCCGGGAGTTTAGCGGAGAATGAGCAGTTCTTC.

The J gene is TRBJ1-6, the V gene TRBV20-1, with D perhaps matching TRBD1 (5 bases). The CDR3 runs to 14 residues. V shed 6 bases and J shed 9 bases, with 18 bases lying between them. Per the germline V gene, CDR1 is DFQATT and CDR2 is SNEGSKA (reference sequence). The DNA for the CDR3 is TGCAGTGCAACTGGGACTTATCGACCTTCACCCCTCCACTTT. Its protein is CSATGTYRPSPLHF.

The table lists this clonotype with a few counts. The V gene is TRBV5-6, the J gene TRBJ1-6, with a weak D call TRBD1 (6 bases). The CDR3 has 15 residues. The V end lost 4 bases, the J end lost 8 bases, and 16 bases lay between the germline ends. In germline, CDR1 is SGHDT, CDR2 YYEEEE. The chain's CDR3 is CASSITGTQYSPLHF. The DNA for the CDR3 is TGTGCCAGCAGCATCACCGGGACACAATATTCACCCCTCCACTTT.

CDR3 DNA sequence: TGTGCCAGCAGTCCGCTGCTGGTACAAGAGACCCAGTACTTC. Protein sequence: CASSPLLVQETQYF. The rearrangement uses TRBV6-2 or TRBV6-3 and TRBJ2-5; D is undetermined. CDR3 size: 14 residues. The V end was cut by 5 bases, the J end by 2 bases, with 12 bases between. The germline CDR1 and CDR2 sequences are MNHEY and SVGEGT.

This clonotype came up a few times. The chain recombines TRBV10-2 with TRBJ1-3, with TRBD1 identical over 9 bases. V was pared by 4 bases and J by 0 bases, with 7 bases of the junction left unmatched. CDR1 and CDR2 (germline): WSHSY, SAAADI. The CDR3 runs 17 residues. CDR3 nucleotide sequence: TGCGCCAGCAGTGCCAGGACAGGGGCTTTCTCTGGAAACACCATATATTTT. Residues: CASSARTGAFSGNTIYF.

In its sample, this clonotype was seen many times. The chain links TRBV10-3 to TRBJ2-1; 8 bases are shared with TRBD1. J was trimmed by 7 bases and V by 11 bases; bases with no gene match: 13. The CDR3 is 14 amino acids. CDR1 ENHRY and CDR2 SYGVKD come from the germline V gene. The CDR3 here is CAAESGTGMNEQFF. The CDR3 nucleotides are TGTGCCGCGGAATCCGGGACAGGTATGAATGAGCAGTTCTTC.

This chain connects TRBV20-1 to TRBJ2-7, with 9 bases identical to TRBD2. Germline CDR1 reads DFQATT; CDR2 reads SNEGSKA (reference sequence). The J segment lost 6 bases and the V segment lost 6 bases, leaving 12 bases of the junction unmatched. The CDR3 runs to 14 residues. The CDR3 DNA is TGCAGTGCGACGCGGGGGGGCGTTTCAGGCGAGCAGTACTTC. Translating gives CSATRGGVSGEQYF.

The chain carries TRBV15 and TRBJ2-1, with 11 bases that match TRBD2. Trimming at V came to 4 bases and at J to 3 bases, leaving 2 bases not matched to a gene. CDR1 is LNHNV and CDR2 is YYDKDF in the germline V gene (reference sequence). The CDR3 is made up of 15 amino acids. The CDR3 DNA follows: TGTGCCACCAGCATTAGCGGGGGGGTCTACAATGAGCAGTTCTTC. Translated, it gives CATSISGGVYNEQFF. The full variable domain, completed using reference TRBV15 and TRBJ2-1, is DAMVIQNPRYQVTQFGKPVTLSCSQTLNHNVMYWYQQKSSQAPKLLFHYYDKDFNNEADTPDNFQSRRPNTSFCFLDIRSPGLGDTAMYLCATSISGGVYNEQFFGPGTRLTVL.

Concerning this clonotype: One base away lies a much larger clone, so this may be a sequencing read error. CDR3 residues: CASSQVAGEEKTQYF. The CDR3 DNA reads TGTGCCAGCAGCCAAGTAGCGGGGGAAGAAAAGACCCAGTACTTC. The V call is TRBV4-2, the J call TRBJ2-5; TRBD2 aligns across 9 bases. The germline V gene has CDR1 LGHNA and CDR2 YNFKEQ. Trimming cost V 1 base and J 6 bases; bases outside gene matches: 6. The CDR3 sequence is 15 residues long.

There are a few counts of this clonotype. This chain joins TRBV4-3 and TRBJ2-7, with D maybe TRBD2 (5 bases). CDR1 and CDR2 from the germline V gene are LGHNA and YSLEER. The CDR3 contains 13 residues. Trimming left V 3 bases short and J 4 bases short, with 10 bases between. CDR3 amino acids: CASSQNPGYEQYF. The CDR3, as DNA: TGCGCCAGCAGCCAGAATCCGGGGTACGAGCAGTACTTC.

The chain uses TRBV6-5 and TRBJ2-1, with 8 nucleotides matching TRBD1. This CDR3 contains 14 residues. The V and J ends lost 4 bases and 7 bases, in that order; junction bases with no gene match: 6. Germline CDR1 is MNHEY and CDR2 is SVGAGI. The CDR3 sequence: CASSLAGGWNEQFF. The DNA of the CDR3 is TGTGCCAGCAGTTTGGCAGGGGGCTGGAATGAGCAGTTCTTC.

V is TRBV7-2 and J is TRBJ2-5; possibly TRBD2 for D (5 bases). V shed 1 base and J shed 5 bases, with 8 bases lying between them. The germline V gene has CDR1 SGHTA and CDR2 FQGNSA. This CDR3 has 13 residues. The chain's CDR3 is CASSLGAVETQYF. DNA for the CDR3: TGTGCCAGCAGCTTAGGAGCGGTGGAGACCCAGTACTTC.

This clonotype has a count of ten or more. The CDR3 DNA follows: TGTGCCATCAGTTGGGACAAGACCTACGAGCAGTACTTC. It translates to CAISWDKTYEQYF. This chain connects TRBV10-3 to TRBJ2-7; D may be TRBD1 (6 bases). V was clipped by 5 bases and J by 2 bases, with 10 bases between them. CDR1 ENHRY and CDR2 SYGVKD come from the germline V gene. This CDR3 spans 13 amino acids.

The table lists this clonotype with a count of one. V and J are TRBV18 and TRBJ1-5, with unresolved D. Germline assignment: CDR1 KGHSH and CDR2 LQKENI. V was trimmed by 3 bases and J by 7 bases, leaving 10 bases between them. The CDR3 consists of 13 residues. The CDR3 loop reads CASSPEGDQPQHF. DNA for the CDR3: TGTGCCAGCTCACCTGAGGGAGACCAGCCCCAGCATTTT.

This clonotype was recorded at least ten times. The J gene is TRBJ2-7, the V gene TRBV6-6, with D possibly being TRBD2 (6 bases). Germline V gene data show CDR1 as MNHNY and CDR2 as SVGAGI (reference sequence). Trimming stripped 7 bases from V and 4 bases from J, with 14 bases between. The CDR3 runs to 13 residues. This chain's CDR3 is CASTLSREYEQYF. CDR3 sequence (DNA): TGTGCCAGCACCTTAAGTCGGGAGTACGAGCAGTACTTC.

This clonotype was detected ten times or more. The chain is built from TRBV3-1 and TRBJ1-1, with D hard to call. The ends were cut back, 0 bases at V and 6 bases at J, with 8 bases in the middle. Germline CDR1 reads LGHDT; CDR2 reads YNNKEL (reference sequence). CDR3 size: 13 residues. In DNA form, the CDR3 reads TGTGCCAGCAGCCAAGACCACAGACCTGAAGCTTTCTTT. This translates into CASSQDHRPEAFF.

In this sample, this clonotype turned up many times. The CDR3, as DNA: TGCGCCAGCAGAGTCACGCCGGGCAATAATGAAAAACTGTTTTTT. It is translated as CASRVTPGNNEKLFF. The V and J genes are TRBV5-1 and TRBJ1-4, with D unclear. The V gene's germline CDR1 is SGHRS and CDR2 YFSETQ. V was cut by 5 bases and J by 4 bases, with 15 bases left in between. This CDR3 has 15 amino acids.

This clonotype occurred many times. The chain joins TRBV11-2 to TRBJ2-5; tentative D call: TRBD1 (6 bases). Trimming pared 5 bases from V and 5 bases from J, leaving 15 bases between. The CDR3 totals 14 residues. Germline V gene lookup returns CDR1 SGHAT and CDR2 FQNNGV. The CDR3 is CASSREGVRETQYF. In DNA, the CDR3 is TGTGCCAGCAGCCGAGAGGGGGTCCGGGAGACCCAGTACTTC.

This clonotype has a handful of counts. This chain connects TRBV27 to TRBJ2-1; unclear D gene. CDR1 and CDR2 (germline): MNHEY, SMNVEV (reference sequence). CDR3 length: 15 residues. V lost 5 bases and J lost 7, with 18 bases in between. The CDR3 protein is CASSTVGILGNEQFF. The CDR3 DNA sequence: TGTGCCAGCAGTACTGTGGGAATTTTGGGGAATGAGCAGTTCTTC.

The chain couples TRBV24-1 to TRBJ2-5, with D perhaps matching TRBD1 (5 bases). In germline, CDR1 is KGHDR, CDR2 SFDVKD. This CDR3 spans 14 amino acids. Trimming took 3 bases from V and 2 from J, leaving 9 bases between them. The CDR3, as DNA: TGTGCCACCAGTGATCCCGGACATCAAGAGACCCAGTACTTC. It codes for CATSDPGHQETQYF.